The clone carrying this TCR beta chain is termed medium-sized. Its antigen is currently unknown. The record originates from a study of vaccination and CD4 T cells after COVID-19. Overall study: The authors gave control cultures a CEFX pool, an HIV-1 Nef pool, or no peptide.

Indicated time point: late sampling 161 to 241 days after vaccination in three convalescent patients. Treatment in this sample: roughly 10-day PBMC culture with coronavirus spike peptide pools or control peptides (ViraFEST assay). The ends lost 0 bases at V and 5 bases at J; junction bases unmatched: 6. Germline V lookup: CDR1 LNHNV, CDR2 YYDKDF (reference sequence). The CDR3 is 15 amino acids. The study sequenced cultured CD4+ T cell DNA using the Oncomine TCR Beta short-read assay. TCRdb reprocessed the PCR reads with MiXCR, giving one entry per CDR3 protein. The data show under 30,000 distinct CDR3 sequences, 36% seen once.

This chain connects TRBV15 to TRBJ2-7, with 8 bases matching TRBD2. The TCR sequence derives from a human donor who had recovered from COVID-19. Sequenced here: CD4+ T cells from blood, cultured in vitro, sampled about 7 months after SARS-CoV-2 vaccination. The CDR3 DNA sequence: TGTGCCACCAGCAGAGATCGGGAGGGGCCGGACGAGCAGTACTTC. Its protein is CATSRDREGPDEQYF.